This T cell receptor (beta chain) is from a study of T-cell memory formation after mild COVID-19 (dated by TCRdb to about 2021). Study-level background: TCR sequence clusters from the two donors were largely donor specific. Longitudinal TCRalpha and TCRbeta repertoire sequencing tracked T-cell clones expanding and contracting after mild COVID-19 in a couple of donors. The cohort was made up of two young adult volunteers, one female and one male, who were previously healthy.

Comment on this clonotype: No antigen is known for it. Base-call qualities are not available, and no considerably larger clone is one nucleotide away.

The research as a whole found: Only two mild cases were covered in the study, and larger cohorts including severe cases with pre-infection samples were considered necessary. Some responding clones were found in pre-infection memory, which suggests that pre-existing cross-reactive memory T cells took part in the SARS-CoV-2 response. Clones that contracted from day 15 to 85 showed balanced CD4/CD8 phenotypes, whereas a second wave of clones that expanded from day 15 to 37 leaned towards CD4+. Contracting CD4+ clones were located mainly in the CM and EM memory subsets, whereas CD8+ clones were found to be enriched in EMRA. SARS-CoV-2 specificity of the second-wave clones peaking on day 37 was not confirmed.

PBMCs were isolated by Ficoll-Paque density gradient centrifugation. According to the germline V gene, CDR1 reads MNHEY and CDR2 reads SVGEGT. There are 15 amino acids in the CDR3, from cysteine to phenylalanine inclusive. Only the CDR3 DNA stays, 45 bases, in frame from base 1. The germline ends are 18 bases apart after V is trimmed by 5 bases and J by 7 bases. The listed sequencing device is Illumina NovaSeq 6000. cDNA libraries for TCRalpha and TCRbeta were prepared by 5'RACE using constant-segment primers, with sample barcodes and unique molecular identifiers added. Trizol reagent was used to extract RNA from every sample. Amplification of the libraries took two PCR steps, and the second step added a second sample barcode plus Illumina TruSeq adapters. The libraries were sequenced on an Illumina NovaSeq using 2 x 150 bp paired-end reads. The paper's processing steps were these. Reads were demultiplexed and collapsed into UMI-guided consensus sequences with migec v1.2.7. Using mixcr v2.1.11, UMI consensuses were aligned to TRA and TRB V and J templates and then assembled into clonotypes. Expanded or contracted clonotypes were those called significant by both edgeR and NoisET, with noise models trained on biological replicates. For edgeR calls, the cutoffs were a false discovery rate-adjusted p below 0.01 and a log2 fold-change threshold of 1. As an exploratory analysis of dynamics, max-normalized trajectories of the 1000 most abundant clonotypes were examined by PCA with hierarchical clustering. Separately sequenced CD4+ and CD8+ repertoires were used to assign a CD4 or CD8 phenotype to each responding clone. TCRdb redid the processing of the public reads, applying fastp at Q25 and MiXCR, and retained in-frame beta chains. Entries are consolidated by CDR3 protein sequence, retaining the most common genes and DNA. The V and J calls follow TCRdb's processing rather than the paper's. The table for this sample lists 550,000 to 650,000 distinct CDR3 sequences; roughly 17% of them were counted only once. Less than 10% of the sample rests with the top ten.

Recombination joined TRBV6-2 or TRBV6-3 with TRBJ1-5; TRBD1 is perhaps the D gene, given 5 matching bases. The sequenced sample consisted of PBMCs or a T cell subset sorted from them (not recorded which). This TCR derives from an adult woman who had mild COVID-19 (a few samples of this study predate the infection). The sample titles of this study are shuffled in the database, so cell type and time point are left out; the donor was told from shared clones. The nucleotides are TGTGCCAGCAGTCACCCGGGGGTCTCAGGACAGCCCCAGCATTTT. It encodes CASSHPGVSGQPQHF.